A selection of T cell receptor beta chains follows, all from one sample in a study of cytomegalovirus exposure and HLA in healthy donors. Measured with immunoSEQ multiplex PCR; TCRdb has only the in-frame clones, and not every one. The sample has under 250,000 clones, just under 90% seen once; the top ten hold 2.6%. Sequencing was performed on PBMCs. The origin of the receptors is a man younger than 35 in good health and CMV-seronegative. Both conserved end residues are part of each CDR3. Fields, in order: J gene, V gene, clone size, CDR3 length, D gene, CDR3 DNA, CDR3 protein. D genes are given only for firm matches. Clone size appears in some rows only: once, few, many, or a class for an expanded clone.

>TRBJ2-5|TRBV27|.|15|TRBD1
TGTGCCAGCAGTTTGATACAGGGGGCGTTTGAGACCCAGTACTTC
CASSLIQGAFETQYF
>TRBJ2-7|TRBV4-2|.|18|TRBD2
TGTGCCAGCAGCCAACGGCTCGGGACTAGCGGGGGCTCCTACGAGCAGTACTTC
CASSQRLGTSGGSYEQYF
>TRBJ2-7|TRBV5-4|.|11|.
TGTGCCAGCAGCTACAGGGACGAGCAGTACTTC
CASSYRDEQYF
>TRBJ2-7|TRBV20-1|.|11|.
TGCAGTGCCAACCGAGGCTACGAGCAGTACTTC
CSANRGYEQYF
>TRBJ2-5|TRBV28|.|15|TRBD2
TGTGCCAGCAGTTATAGAGAGGGGAGGGAAGAGACCCAGTACTTC
CASSYREGREETQYF
>TRBJ2-7|TRBV2|.|11|.
TGTGCCAGCAGTGAATACTACGAGCAGTACTTC
CASSEYYEQYF
>TRBJ2-7|TRBV28|once|13|.
TGTGCCAGCAGAGTGCAGGGTGTCTACGAGCAGTACTTC
CASRVQGVYEQYF
>TRBJ2-7|TRBV7-9|.|16|.
TGTGCCAGCAGCTCAACGGGGGGCCAGCGATACTACGAGCAGTACTTC
CASSSTGGQRYYEQYF
>TRBJ2-5|TRBV7-2|.|14|TRBD2
TGTGCCAGCAGCTTAGGGGGGGGTACGGAGACCCAGTACTTC
CASSLGGGTETQYF
>TRBJ1-1|TRBV18|.|13|TRBD1
TGTGCCAGCTCACCACCGGACAGGGCAGCAGCTTTCTTT
CASSPPDRAAAFF
>TRBJ2-5|TRBV12-5|.|14|TRBD2
TGTGCTAGTGGTTTGCCGAAAGCGGGGGAGACCCAGTACTTC
CASGLPKAGETQYF
>TRBJ1-4|TRBV28|.|15|TRBD1
TGTGCCAGCAGTTCCTTGGACAGGCTTGGGGAAAAACTGTTTTTT
CASSSLDRLGEKLFF
>TRBJ1-5|TRBV25-1|.|13|TRBD1
TGTGCCAGCCCTTCAAGGGGGCGGCAGCCCCAGCATTTT
CASPSRGRQPQHF
>TRBJ2-2|TRBV7-6|.|16|.
TGTGCCAGCAGCCCCCTGCAGGGCCTCGACCCCGGGGAGCTGTTTTTT
CASSPLQGLDPGELFF
>TRBJ2-1|TRBV9|.|17|TRBD2
TGTGCCAGCAGCGGGCCCGCTAGCGGGGGGATGAAAGGCGAGCAGTTCTTC
CASSGPASGGMKGEQFF
>TRBJ2-1|TRBV4-3|.|14|.
TGCGCCAGCAGCCCGGGGAGCTCCTACAATGAGCAGTTCTTC
CASSPGSSYNEQFF
>TRBJ1-3|TRBV5-1|.|15|.
TGCGCCAGCAGTCGACCGGACATCTCTGGAAACACCATATATTTT
CASSRPDISGNTIYF
>TRBJ2-1|TRBV5-1|.|16|TRBD2
TGCGCCAGCAGCTTCCCGACTAGCGGGCCCCGTAATGAGCAGTTCTTC
CASSFPTSGPRNEQFF
>TRBJ2-7|TRBV28|.|19|TRBD2
TGTGCCAGCAGGACACTGTCTCCCACACTAGCGGGAGGTCACTACGAGCAGTACTTC
CASRTLSPTLAGGHYEQYF
>TRBJ2-5|TRBV27|.|14|TRBD1
TGTGCCAGCAACCACAGGGGGCGAGCAGAGACCCAGTACTTC
CASNHRGRAETQYF
>TRBJ2-5|TRBV29-1|.|13|.
TGCAGCGTTGCGGCGGCTTCACAAGAGACCCAGTACTTC
CSVAAASQETQYF
>TRBJ1-3|TRBV7-6|.|16|TRBD1
TGTGCCAGCAGCTTAGGGGGGACAGGGACTGGAAACACCATATATTTT
CASSLGGTGTGNTIYF
>TRBJ1-1|TRBV15|.|15|.
TGTGCCACCAGCCCCGGGAGACCAATGAACACTGAAGCTTTCTTT
CATSPGRPMNTEAFF
>TRBJ2-7|TRBV7-2|.|15|TRBD1
TGTGCCAGCAGCTGGGACAGGGAAAGCTCCTACGAGCAGTACTTC
CASSWDRESSYEQYF
>TRBJ2-1|TRBV5-1|.|15|.
TGCGCCAGCAGCTTGGACTCGGGCGGGTTCAATGAGCAGTTCTTC
CASSLDSGGFNEQFF
>TRBJ2-7|TRBV7-9|.|12|.
TGTGCCAGCAGTCAGGGGAGTTTCGAGCAGTACTTC
CASSQGSFEQYF
>TRBJ2-5|TRBV5-1|.|17|TRBD2
TGCGCCAGCAGGCACTACCTCGGAGTAGCGGGGCAAGAGACCCAGTACTTC
CASRHYLGVAGQETQYF
>TRBJ2-7|TRBV10-2|.|15|TRBD2
TGCGCCAGCAGTGGGCCGGGACTAGCACCGGGCGAGCAGTACTTC
CASSGPGLAPGEQYF
>TRBJ2-2|TRBV2|.|14|TRBD1
TGTGCCACTAAGGGACAGGGCTACACCGGGGAGCTGTTTTTT
CATKGQGYTGELFF
>TRBJ2-7|TRBV27|.|16|.
TGTGCCAGCAGTTTATCGTTCGGGACAAAGGCTTACGAGCAGTACTTC
CASSLSFGTKAYEQYF
>TRBJ2-3|TRBV27|.|15|TRBD2
TGTGCCAGCAGGAGACCGGGACTAGTAGAAGATACGCAGTATTTT
CASRRPGLVEDTQYF
>TRBJ1-1|TRBV14|.|13|.
TGTGCCAGCAGCCAAGATCTGAGCACTGAAGCTTTCTTT
CASSQDLSTEAFF